The source of this TCR beta chain is a study of neurological immune-mediated disorders. Germline CDR1 and CDR2: KGHSH and LQKENI. The CDR3 is 16 residues long. Trimming took 3 bases from V and 4 from J; bases not matched to a gene: 9. This clonotype was found a few times. With 10-nucleotide random UMIs, 5'RACE was used to make the cDNA. MiXCR, applied by TCRdb to the 5' RACE reads, yields one record per CDR3 protein. The sample has about 51,000 distinct CDR3 sequences, about 15% seen once. The sequence was obtained from a man in his fifties or sixties in good health. Sequences were obtained from PBMCs. The genes are TRBV18 and TRBJ2-5; TRBD1 matches at 9 bases. The CDR3 DNA reads TGTGCCAGCTCACCTGAATTGAGACAGGGGGGAGAGACCCAGTACTTC. This gives the protein CASSPELRQGGETQYF.